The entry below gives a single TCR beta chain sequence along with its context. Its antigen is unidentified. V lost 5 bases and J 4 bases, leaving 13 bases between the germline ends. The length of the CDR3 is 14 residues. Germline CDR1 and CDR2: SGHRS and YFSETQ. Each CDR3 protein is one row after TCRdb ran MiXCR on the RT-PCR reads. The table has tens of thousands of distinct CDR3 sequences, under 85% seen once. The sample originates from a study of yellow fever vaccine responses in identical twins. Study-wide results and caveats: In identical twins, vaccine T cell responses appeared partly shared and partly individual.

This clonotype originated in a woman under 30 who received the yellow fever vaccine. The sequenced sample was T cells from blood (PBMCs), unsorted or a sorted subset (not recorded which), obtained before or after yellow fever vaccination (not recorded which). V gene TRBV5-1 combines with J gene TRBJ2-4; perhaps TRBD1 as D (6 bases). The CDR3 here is CASRAGVSKNIQYF. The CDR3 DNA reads TGCGCCAGCAGGGCAGGGGTGTCAAAAAACATTCAGTACTTC.